These T cell receptor beta chains were read from a single sample in a study of blood T cell repertoires in COVID-19. The assay was immunoSEQ multiplex PCR, and TCRdb's table has in-frame clones only and misses some. The sample includes roughly 120,000 clones, approximately 82% of them seen just once. Material: peripheral blood. The origin of the receptors is an elderly woman with acute or convalescent COVID-19. Both conserved end residues are part of each CDR3. A D gene is named only where the DNA matches it firmly. Only part of the rows carry a size: once, few, many, or a class if the clone is expanded.

CDR3 length,V gene,clone size,D gene,J gene,CDR3 protein,CDR3 DNA
17,TRBV7-6,many,TRBD2,TRBJ2-3,CASSPNPGLAGGDTQYF,TGTGCCAGCAGCCCTAACCCGGGACTAGCGGGAGGAGATACGCAGTATTTT
14,TRBV5-1,few,NA,TRBJ1-5,CASSPGHSNQPQHF,TGCGCCAGCAGCCCGGGACATAGCAATCAGCCCCAGCATTTT
17,TRBV29-1,NA,TRBD2,TRBJ2-1,CSVAGTTRVGSYNEQFF,TGCAGCGTTGCCGGGACTACTCGGGTGGGCTCCTACAATGAGCAGTTCTTC
14,TRBV4-3,NA,NA,TRBJ1-1,CASSPTRANTEAFF,TGCGCCAGCAGCCCAACCCGAGCGAACACTGAAGCTTTCTTT
14,TRBV27,NA,NA,TRBJ2-4,CATRGELAKNIQYF,TGTGCCACCAGGGGCGAGCTAGCCAAAAACATTCAGTACTTC
15,TRBV7-2,once,NA,TRBJ1-2,CASSSGQLIIYGYTF,TGTGCCAGCAGCTCTGGACAGCTCATCATCTATGGCTACACCTTC
17,TRBV7-8,NA,NA,TRBJ2-3,CASSAPLGRGHTDTQYF,TGTGCCAGCAGCGCTCCCTTGGGTAGGGGACACACAGATACGCAGTATTTT
18,TRBV7-2,NA,TRBD1,TRBJ1-6,CASSLQRQGNSYNSPLHF,TGTGCCAGCAGCCTACAACGACAGGGGAACTCCTATAATTCACCCCTCCACTTT
17,TRBV27,NA,NA,TRBJ2-6,CASSLTATRSGANVLTF,TGTGCCAGCAGTTTGACAGCCACCCGCTCTGGGGCCAACGTCCTGACTTTC
18,TRBV4-1,NA,TRBD2,TRBJ2-5,CASSQVPIDSGGQETQYF,TGCGCCAGCAGCCAAGTCCCGATTGATAGCGGGGGTCAAGAGACCCAGTACTTC
16,TRBV13,NA,NA,TRBJ1-1,CASSGGAGRLATEAFF,TGTGCCAGCAGCGGGGGGGCAGGGAGATTGGCCACTGAAGCTTTCTTT
13,TRBV29-1,NA,NA,TRBJ1-1,CSVEKGGGTEAFF,TGCAGCGTTGAGAAGGGAGGGGGCACTGAAGCTTTCTTT
14,TRBV6-1,NA,NA,TRBJ1-3,CASSEVSSGNTIYF,TGTGCCAGCAGTGAGGTTAGCTCTGGAAACACCATATATTTT
15,TRBV5-4,NA,NA,TRBJ1-2,CASSLAGRVVHGYTF,TGTGCCAGCAGCTTGGCCGGCAGGGTAGTCCATGGCTACACCTTC